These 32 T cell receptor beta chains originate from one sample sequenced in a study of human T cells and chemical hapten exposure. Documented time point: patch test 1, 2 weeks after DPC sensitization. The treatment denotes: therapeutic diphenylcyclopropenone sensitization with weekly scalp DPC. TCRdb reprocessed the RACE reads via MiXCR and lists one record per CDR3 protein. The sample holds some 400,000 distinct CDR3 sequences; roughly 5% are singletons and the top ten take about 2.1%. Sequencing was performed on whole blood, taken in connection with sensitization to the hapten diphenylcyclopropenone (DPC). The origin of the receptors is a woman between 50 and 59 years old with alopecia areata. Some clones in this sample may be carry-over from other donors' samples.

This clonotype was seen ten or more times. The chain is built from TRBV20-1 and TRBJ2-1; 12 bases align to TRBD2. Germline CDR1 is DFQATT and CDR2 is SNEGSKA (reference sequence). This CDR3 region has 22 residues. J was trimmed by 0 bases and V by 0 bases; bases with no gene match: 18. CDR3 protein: CSARDGLAGGPSKDSSYNEQFF. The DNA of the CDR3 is TGCAGTGCTAGAGATGGGCTAGCGGGGGGGCCCTCGAAAGATAGCTCCTACAATGAGCAGTTCTTC.

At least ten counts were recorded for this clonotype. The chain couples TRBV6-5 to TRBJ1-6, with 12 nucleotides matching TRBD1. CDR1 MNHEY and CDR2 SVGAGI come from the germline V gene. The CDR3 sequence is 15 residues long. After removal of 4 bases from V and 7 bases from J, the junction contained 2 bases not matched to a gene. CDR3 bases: TGTGCCAGCAGTTTAGGGACAGGGGGCAATTCACCCCTCCACTTT. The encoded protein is CASSLGTGGNSPLHF.

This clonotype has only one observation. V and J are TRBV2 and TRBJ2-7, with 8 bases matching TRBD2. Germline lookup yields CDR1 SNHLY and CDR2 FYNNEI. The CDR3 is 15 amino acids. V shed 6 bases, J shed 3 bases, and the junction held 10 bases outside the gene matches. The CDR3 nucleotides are TGTGCCAGCAGGGACAACCTAGCGGGCGGCTACGAGCAGTACTTC. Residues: CASRDNLAGGYEQYF.

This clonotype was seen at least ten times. CDR3 DNA: TGCAGCGTTGGTGGGGTGGGACAGCCCCAGCATTTT. Its translation: CSVGGVGQPQHF. The V call is TRBV29-1, the J call TRBJ1-5; D not resolved. V was cut by 4 bases and J by 7 bases, with 11 bases left in between. The CDR3 runs 12 residues. CDR1 and CDR2 from the germline V gene are SQVTM and ANQGSEA.

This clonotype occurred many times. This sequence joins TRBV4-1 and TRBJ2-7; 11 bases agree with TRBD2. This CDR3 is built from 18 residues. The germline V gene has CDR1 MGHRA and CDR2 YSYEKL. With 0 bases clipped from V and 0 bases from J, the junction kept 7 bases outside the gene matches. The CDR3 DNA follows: TGCGCCAGCAGCCAAGATTCCCCCACTAGCGGGAGCTCCTACGAGCAGTACTTC. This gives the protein CASSQDSPTSGSSYEQYF.

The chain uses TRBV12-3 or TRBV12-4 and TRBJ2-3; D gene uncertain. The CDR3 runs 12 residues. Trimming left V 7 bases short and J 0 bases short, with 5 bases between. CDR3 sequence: CASIRSTDTQYF. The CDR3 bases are TGTGCCAGCATCAGGAGCACAGATACGCAGTATTTT.

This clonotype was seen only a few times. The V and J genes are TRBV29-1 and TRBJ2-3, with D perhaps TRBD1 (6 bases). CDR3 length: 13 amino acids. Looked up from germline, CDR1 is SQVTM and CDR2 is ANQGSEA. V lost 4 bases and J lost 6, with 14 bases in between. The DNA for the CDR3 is TGCAGCGTTGGCCAAGGGGGTGGGGATACGCAGTATTTT. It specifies CSVGQGGGDTQYF.

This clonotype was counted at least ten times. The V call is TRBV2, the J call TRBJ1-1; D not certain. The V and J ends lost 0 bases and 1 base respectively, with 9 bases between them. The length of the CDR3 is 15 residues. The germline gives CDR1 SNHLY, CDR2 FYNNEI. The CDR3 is CASSEAVQPNTEAFF. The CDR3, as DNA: TGTGCCAGCAGTGAAGCGGTGCAGCCGAACACTGAAGCTTTCTTT. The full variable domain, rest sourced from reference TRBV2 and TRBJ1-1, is EPEVTQTPSHQVTQMGQEVILRCVPISNHLYFYWYRQILGQKVEFLVSFYNNEISEKSEIFDDQFSVERPDGSNFTLKIRSTKLEDSAMYFCASSEAVQPNTEAFFGQGTRLTVV.

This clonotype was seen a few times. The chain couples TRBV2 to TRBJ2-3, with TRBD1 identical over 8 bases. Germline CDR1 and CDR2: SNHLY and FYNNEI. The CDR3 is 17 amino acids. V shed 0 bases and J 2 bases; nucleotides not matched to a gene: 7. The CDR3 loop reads CASSEALGQGNTDTQYF. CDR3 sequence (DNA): TGTGCCAGCAGTGAAGCTCTAGGACAGGGAAACACAGATACGCAGTATTTT.

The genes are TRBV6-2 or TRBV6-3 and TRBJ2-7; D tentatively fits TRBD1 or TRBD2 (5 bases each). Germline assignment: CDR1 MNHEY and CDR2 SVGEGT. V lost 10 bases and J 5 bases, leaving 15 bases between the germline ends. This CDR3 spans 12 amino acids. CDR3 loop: CATRDPGNEQYF. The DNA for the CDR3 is TGTGCCACCCGGGACCCTGGGAACGAGCAGTACTTC.

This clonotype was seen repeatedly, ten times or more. The DNA of the CDR3 is TGTGCCAGCAGACTAACAACGGGAGGAACCTACGAGCAGTACTTC. Its protein is CASRLTTGGTYEQYF. V gene TRBV6-5 combines with J gene TRBJ2-7; 7 nucleotides match TRBD2. The CDR3 consists of 15 residues. The germline V gene encodes CDR1 MNHEY and CDR2 SVGAGI. Trimming took 6 bases from V and 2 from J; bases not matched to a gene: 10.

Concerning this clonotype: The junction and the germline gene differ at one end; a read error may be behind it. The CDR3 DNA reads TGTGCCAGCACCCGAGCGGGAGGGCCAACAGGTACGCAGTATTTT. It codes for CASTRAGGPTGTQYF. The V and J genes are TRBV7-2 and TRBJ2-3; 10 bases match TRBD2. Germline CDR1 is SGHTA and CDR2 is FQGNSA. There are 15 residues in the CDR3. The complete variable domain, with remaining parts taken from reference TRBV7-2 and TRBJ2-3, reads GAGVSQSPSNKVTEKGKDVELRCDPISGHTALYWYRQSLGQGLEFLIYFQGNSAPDKSGLPSDRFSAERTGGSVSTLTIQRTQQEDSAVYLCASTRAGGPTGTQYFGPGTRLTVL.

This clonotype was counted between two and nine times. For the CDR3, the DNA is TGTGCCAGCAGCCCCGAGACAGGGGGTGGGGGTCAGCCCCAGCATTTT. Translating it yields CASSPETGGGGQPQHF. This sequence joins TRBV11-2 and TRBJ1-5; 9 positions agree with TRBD1. This CDR3 has 16 residues. Trimming at V came to 5 bases and at J to 6 bases, leaving 11 bases not matched to a gene. Looked up from germline, CDR1 is SGHAT and CDR2 is FQNNGV.

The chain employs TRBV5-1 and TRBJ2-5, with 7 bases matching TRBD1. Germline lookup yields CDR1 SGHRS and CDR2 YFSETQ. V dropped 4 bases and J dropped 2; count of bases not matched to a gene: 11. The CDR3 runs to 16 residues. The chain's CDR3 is CASSHPTGSVQETQYF. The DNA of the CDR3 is TGCGCCAGCAGCCACCCGACAGGGTCGGTACAAGAGACCCAGTACTTC.

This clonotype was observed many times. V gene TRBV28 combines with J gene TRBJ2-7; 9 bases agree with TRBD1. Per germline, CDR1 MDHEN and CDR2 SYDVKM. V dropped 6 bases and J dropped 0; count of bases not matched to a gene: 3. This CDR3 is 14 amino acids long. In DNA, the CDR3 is TGTGCCAGCAGCGGACAGGGGAGCTCCTACGAGCAGTACTTC. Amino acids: CASSGQGSSYEQYF.

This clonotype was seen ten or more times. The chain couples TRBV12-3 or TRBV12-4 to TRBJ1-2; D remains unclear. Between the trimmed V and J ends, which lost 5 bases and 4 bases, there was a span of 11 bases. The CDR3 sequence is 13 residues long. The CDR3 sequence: CASSVVTSYGYTF. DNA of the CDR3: TGTGCCAGCAGTGTAGTAACGAGCTATGGCTACACCTTC.

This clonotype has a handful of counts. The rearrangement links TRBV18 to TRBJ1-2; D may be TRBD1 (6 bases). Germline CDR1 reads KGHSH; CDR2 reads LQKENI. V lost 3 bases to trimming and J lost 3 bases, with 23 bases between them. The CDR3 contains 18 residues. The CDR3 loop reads CASSPIYPPGATYYGYTF. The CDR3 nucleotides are TGTGCCAGCTCACCTATCTACCCCCCGGGGGCAACGTACTATGGCTACACCTTC.

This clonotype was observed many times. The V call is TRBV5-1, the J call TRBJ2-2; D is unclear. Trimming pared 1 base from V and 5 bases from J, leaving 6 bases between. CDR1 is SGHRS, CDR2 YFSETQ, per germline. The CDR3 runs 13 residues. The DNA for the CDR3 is TGCGCCAGCAGCTTGACGGAGACCGGGGAGCTGTTTTTT. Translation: CASSLTETGELFF.

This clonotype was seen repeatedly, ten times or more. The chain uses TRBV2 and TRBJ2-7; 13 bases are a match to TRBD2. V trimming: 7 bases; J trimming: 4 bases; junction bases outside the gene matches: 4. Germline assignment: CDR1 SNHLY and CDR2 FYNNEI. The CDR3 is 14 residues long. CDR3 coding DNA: TGTGCCAGCATACTAGCGGGAGGGTGGTACGAGCAGTACTTC. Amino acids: CASILAGGWYEQYF.

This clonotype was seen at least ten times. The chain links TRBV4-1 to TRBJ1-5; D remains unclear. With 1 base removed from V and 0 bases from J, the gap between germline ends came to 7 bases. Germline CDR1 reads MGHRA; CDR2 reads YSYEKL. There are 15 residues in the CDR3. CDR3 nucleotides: TGCGCCAGCAGCCAAGTAGCAGATAGCAATCAGCCCCAGCATTTT. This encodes CASSQVADSNQPQHF.

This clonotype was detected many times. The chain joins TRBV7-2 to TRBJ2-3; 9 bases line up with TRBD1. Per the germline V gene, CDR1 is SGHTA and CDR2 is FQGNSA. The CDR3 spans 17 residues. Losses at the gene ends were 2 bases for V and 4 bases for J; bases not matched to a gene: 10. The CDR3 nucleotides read TGTGCCAGCAGCTTAATAGCTTCGGGACAGGGCTCAGATACGCAGTATTTT. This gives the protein CASSLIASGQGSDTQYF.

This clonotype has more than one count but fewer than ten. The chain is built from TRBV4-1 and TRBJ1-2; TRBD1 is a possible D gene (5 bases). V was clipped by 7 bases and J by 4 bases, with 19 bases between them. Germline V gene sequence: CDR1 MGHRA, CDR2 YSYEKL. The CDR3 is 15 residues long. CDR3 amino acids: CASTPVRQGGYGYTF. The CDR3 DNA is TGCGCCAGCACCCCCGTTAGGCAGGGAGGCTATGGCTACACCTTC.

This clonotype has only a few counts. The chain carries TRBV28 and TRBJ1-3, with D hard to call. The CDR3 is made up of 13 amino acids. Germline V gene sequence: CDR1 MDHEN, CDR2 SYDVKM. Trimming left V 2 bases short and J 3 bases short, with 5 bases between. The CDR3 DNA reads TGTGCCAGCAGTTTAACAGTTGGAAACACCATATATTTT. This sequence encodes CASSLTVGNTIYF.

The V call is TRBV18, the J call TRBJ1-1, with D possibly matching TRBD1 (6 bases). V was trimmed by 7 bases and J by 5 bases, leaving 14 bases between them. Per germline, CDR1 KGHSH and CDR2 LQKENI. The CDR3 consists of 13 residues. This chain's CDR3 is CASYQGRGTEAFF. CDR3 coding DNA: TGTGCCAGCTATCAGGGTAGGGGGACTGAAGCTTTCTTT.

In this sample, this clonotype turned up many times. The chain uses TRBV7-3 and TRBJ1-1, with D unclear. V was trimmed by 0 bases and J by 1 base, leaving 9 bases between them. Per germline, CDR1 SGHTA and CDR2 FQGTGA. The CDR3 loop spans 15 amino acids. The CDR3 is CASSLTVSANTEAFF. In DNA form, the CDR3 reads TGTGCCAGCAGCTTAACGGTCTCTGCGAACACTGAAGCTTTCTTT. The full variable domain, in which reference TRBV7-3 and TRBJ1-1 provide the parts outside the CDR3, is GAGVSQTPSNKVTEKGKYVELRCDPISGHTALYWYRQSLGQGPEFLIYFQGTGAADDSGLPNDRFFAVRPEGSVSTLKIQRTERGDSAVYLCASSLTVSANTEAFFGQGTRLTVV.

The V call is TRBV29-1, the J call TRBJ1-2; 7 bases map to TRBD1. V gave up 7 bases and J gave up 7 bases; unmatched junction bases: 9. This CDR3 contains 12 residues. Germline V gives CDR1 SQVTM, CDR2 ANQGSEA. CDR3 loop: CSAIDREGGYTF. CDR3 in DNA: TGCAGCGCCATTGACAGGGAGGGTGGCTACACCTTC.

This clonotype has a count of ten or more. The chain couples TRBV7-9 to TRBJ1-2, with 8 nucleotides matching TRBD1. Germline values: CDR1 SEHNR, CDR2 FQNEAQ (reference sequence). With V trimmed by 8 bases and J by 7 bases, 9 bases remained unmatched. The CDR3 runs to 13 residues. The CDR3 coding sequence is TGTGCCAGCTCCTTCCCAGGGACAGGTGGCTACACCTTC. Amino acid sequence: CASSFPGTGGYTF.

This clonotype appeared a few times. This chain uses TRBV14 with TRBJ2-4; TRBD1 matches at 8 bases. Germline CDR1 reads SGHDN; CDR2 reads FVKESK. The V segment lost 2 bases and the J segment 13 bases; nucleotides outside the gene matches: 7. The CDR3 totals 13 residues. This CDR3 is CASSQTTGGSQYF. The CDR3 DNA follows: TGTGCCAGCAGCCAAACCACAGGGGGTTCACAGTACTTC. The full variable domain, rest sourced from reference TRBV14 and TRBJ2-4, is EAGVTQFPSHSVIEKGQTVTLRCDPISGHDNLYWYRRVMGKEIKFLLHFVKESKQDESGMPNNRFLAERTGGTYSTLKVQPAELEDSGVYFCASSQTTGGSQYFGAGTRLSVL.

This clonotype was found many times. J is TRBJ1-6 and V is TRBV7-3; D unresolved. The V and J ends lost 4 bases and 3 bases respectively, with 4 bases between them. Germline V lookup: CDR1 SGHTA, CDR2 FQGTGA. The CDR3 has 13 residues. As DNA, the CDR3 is TGTGCCAGCAGCTCCGGCTATAATTCACCCCTCCACTTT. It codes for CASSSGYNSPLHF.

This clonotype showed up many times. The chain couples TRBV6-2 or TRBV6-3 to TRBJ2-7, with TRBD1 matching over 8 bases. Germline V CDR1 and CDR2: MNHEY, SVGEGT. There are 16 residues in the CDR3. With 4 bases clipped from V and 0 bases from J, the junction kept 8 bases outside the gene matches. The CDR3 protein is CASSSLPGTGSYEQYF. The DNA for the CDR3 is TGTGCCAGCAGTTCCCTCCCCGGGACAGGCTCCTACGAGCAGTACTTC.

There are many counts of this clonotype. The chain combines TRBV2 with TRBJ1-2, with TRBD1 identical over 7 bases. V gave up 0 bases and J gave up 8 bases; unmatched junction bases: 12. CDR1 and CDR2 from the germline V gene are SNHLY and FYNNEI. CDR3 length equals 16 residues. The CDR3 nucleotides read TGTGCCAGCAGTGAAGCGCGAAATCACAGGGGTATCGGCTACACCTTC. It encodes CASSEARNHRGIGYTF. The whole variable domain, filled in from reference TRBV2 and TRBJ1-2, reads EPEVTQTPSHQVTQMGQEVILRCVPISNHLYFYWYRQILGQKVEFLVSFYNNEISEKSEIFDDQFSVERPDGSNFTLKIRSTKLEDSAMYFCASSEARNHRGIGYTFGSGTRLTVV.

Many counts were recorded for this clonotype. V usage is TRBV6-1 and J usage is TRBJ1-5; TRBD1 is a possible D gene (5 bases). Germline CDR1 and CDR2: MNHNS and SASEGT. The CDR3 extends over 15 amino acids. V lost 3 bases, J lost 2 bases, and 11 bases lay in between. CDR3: CASSDWGNGNQPQHF. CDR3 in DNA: TGTGCCAGCAGTGATTGGGGGAACGGCAATCAGCCCCAGCATTTT.